The rows below give T cell receptor beta chains drawn from one sample of a study of Graves' ophthalmopathy and Graves' hyperthyroidism. TCRdb reanalysed the multiplex PCR reads using MiXCR and keeps one entry per CDR3 protein. This repertoire shows around 660,000 distinct CDR3 sequences, over 40% found once; its top ten account for under 3.5%. Material for sequencing was peripheral blood. The receptors shown here come from an adult man with Graves' ophthalmopathy. Each CDR3 is given with its conserved first and last residue. A D gene is named only where the DNA matches it firmly. A row's size may be missing; if present it is once, few, many or a size class.

size: many; J: TRBJ2-6; D: NA; V: TRBV4-1; CDR3: CASRPSDSGANVLTF; DNA: TGCGCCAGCAGACCGAGCGACTCTGGGGCCAACGTCCTGACTTTC
size: few; J: TRBJ1-2; D: NA; V: TRBV10-3; CDR3: CASRARSDYGYTF; DNA: TGTGCCAGCAGGGCACGATCGGACTATGGCTACACCTTC
size: few; J: TRBJ2-5; D: TRBD1; V: TRBV10-3; CDR3: CAISAPGTGQETQYF; DNA: TGTGCCATCAGTGCGCCCGGGACAGGGCAAGAGACCCAGTACTTC
size: many; J: TRBJ1-2; D: NA; V: TRBV6-2/TRBV6-3; CDR3: CASNAGQSDGYTF; DNA: TGTGCCAGCAACGCAGGGCAGAGCGATGGCTACACCTTC
size: NA; J: TRBJ2-5; D: TRBD1; V: TRBV20-1; CDR3: CSAIRGYREETQYF; DNA: TGCAGTGCGATCAGGGGGTATAGGGAAGAGACCCAGTACTTC
size: NA; J: TRBJ1-1; D: NA; V: TRBV7-6; CDR3: CASSPVRNTEAFF; DNA: TGTGCTAGCAGCCCGGTTCGGAACACTGAAGCTTTCTTT
size: NA; J: TRBJ1-2; D: NA; V: TRBV9; CDR3: CASSGNQGLYGYTF; DNA: TGTGCCAGCAGCGGAAACCAGGGGCTCTATGGCTACACCTTC
size: many; J: TRBJ2-5; D: NA; V: TRBV12-3/TRBV12-4; CDR3: CASTQSWAGETQYF; DNA: TGTGCCAGCACCCAATCTTGGGCCGGAGAGACCCAGTACTTC
size: few; J: TRBJ2-2; D: NA; V: TRBV5-4; CDR3: CASSRSSGELFF; DNA: TGTGCCAGCAGCCGCTCCAGCGGGGAGCTGTTTTTT
size: few; J: TRBJ2-7; D: TRBD2; V: TRBV20-1; CDR3: CSARLAGGVAYEQYF; DNA: TGCAGTGCCCGACTAGCGGGAGGGGTTGCGTACGAGCAGTACTTC
size: NA; J: TRBJ1-4; D: NA; V: TRBV5-1; CDR3: CASSLVGRQSEKLFF; DNA: TGCGCCAGCAGCTTGGTAGGGCGGCAATCTGAAAAACTGTTTTTT
size: few; J: TRBJ2-7; D: NA; V: TRBV27; CDR3: CASASMSSYEQYF; DNA: TGTGCCAGCGCCTCTATGAGCTCCTACGAGCAGTACTTC
size: NA; J: TRBJ2-7; D: TRBD2; V: TRBV30; CDR3: CAWTPLGGSYEQYF; DNA: TGTGCCTGGACCCCCCTGGGAGGGTCCTACGAGCAGTACTTC
size: NA; J: TRBJ2-7; D: NA; V: TRBV10-2; CDR3: CASRGGATYEQYF; DNA: TGCGCCAGCAGGGGGGGGGCTACATACGAGCAGTACTTC
size: once; J: TRBJ2-5; D: NA; V: TRBV7-9; CDR3: CASSFADRRYGGIQESQYF; DNA: TGTGCTAGCAGCTTTGCGGACAGACGGTACGGGGGGATCCAAGAGTCCCAGTACTTC
size: NA; J: TRBJ2-7; D: NA; V: TRBV6-6; CDR3: CASSYPSKGVPYEQYF; DNA: TGTGCCAGCAGTTACCCATCCAAAGGGGTTCCCTACGAGCAGTACTTC
size: NA; J: TRBJ2-7; D: NA; V: TRBV18; CDR3: CASSPEYEQYF; DNA: TGTGCCAGCTCACCAGAGTACGAGCAGTACTTC
size: NA; J: TRBJ1-1; D: TRBD1; V: TRBV25-1; CDR3: CASAATGLETEAFF; DNA: TGTGCCAGCGCCGCGACAGGGCTGGAGACTGAAGCTTTCTTT
size: many; J: TRBJ1-6; D: NA; V: TRBV6-4; CDR3: CASSEETGENSPLHF; DNA: TGTGCCAGCAGTGAGGAGACAGGAGAAAATTCACCCCTCCACTTT
size: NA; J: TRBJ1-4; D: TRBD1; V: TRBV9; CDR3: CASSLSRGTNEKLFF; DNA: TGTGCCAGCTCACTCTCCAGGGGGACTAATGAAAAACTGTTTTTT
size: many; J: TRBJ2-7; D: TRBD1; V: TRBV11-2; CDR3: CASSTGVYEQYF; DNA: TGTGCCAGCAGTACAGGGGTCTACGAGCAGTACTTC
size: NA; J: TRBJ2-3; D: NA; V: TRBV20-1; CDR3: CSAREARPSGDTQYF; DNA: TGCAGTGCTAGAGAAGCACGGCCCTCGGGAGATACGCAGTATTTT
size: many; J: TRBJ2-2; D: NA; V: TRBV6-5; CDR3: CASSYVGELFF; DNA: TGTGCCAGCAGTTACGTCGGGGAGCTGTTTTTT
size: NA; J: TRBJ1-2; D: NA; V: TRBV2; CDR3: CASVEGLDYGYTF; DNA: TGTGCCAGTGTGGAGGGGCTCGACTATGGCTACACCTTC
size: many; J: TRBJ1-2; D: TRBD1; V: TRBV7-9; CDR3: CASSRQGKDYGYTF; DNA: TGTGCCAGCAGCCGACAGGGCAAGGACTATGGCTACACCTTC
size: NA; J: TRBJ1-6; D: NA; V: TRBV9; CDR3: CASSVVALNSPLHF; DNA: TGTGCCAGCAGCGTAGTCGCTTTAAATTCACCCCTCCACTTT